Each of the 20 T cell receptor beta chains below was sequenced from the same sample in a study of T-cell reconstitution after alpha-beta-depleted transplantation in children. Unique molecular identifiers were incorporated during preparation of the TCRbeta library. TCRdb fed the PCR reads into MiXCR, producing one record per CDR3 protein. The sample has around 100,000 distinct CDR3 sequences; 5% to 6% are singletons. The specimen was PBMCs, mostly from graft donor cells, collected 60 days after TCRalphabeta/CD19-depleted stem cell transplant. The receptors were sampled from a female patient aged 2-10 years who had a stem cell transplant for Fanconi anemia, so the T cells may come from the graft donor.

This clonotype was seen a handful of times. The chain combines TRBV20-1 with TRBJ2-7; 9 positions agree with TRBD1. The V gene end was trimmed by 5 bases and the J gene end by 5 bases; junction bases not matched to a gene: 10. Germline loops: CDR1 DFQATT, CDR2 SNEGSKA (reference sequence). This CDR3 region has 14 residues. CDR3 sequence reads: CSAVRLDRGHEQYF. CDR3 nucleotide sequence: TGCAGTGCTGTCCGCCTGGACAGGGGCCACGAGCAGTACTTC.

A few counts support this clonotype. The CDR3: CATSDRGQGSYGYTF. Written as DNA, the CDR3 is TGTGCCACCAGTGACCGCGGACAGGGAAGTTATGGCTACACCTTC. The rearrangement links TRBV24-1 to TRBJ1-2, with 8 bases identical to TRBD1. Losses at the gene ends were 4 bases for V and 5 bases for J; bases not matched to a gene: 8. There are 15 residues in the CDR3. CDR1 is KGHDR and CDR2 is SFDVKD in the germline V gene.

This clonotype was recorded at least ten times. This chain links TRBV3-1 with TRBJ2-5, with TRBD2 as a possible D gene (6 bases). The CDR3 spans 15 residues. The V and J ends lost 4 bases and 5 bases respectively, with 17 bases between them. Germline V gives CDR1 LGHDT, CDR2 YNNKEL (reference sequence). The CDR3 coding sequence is TGTGCCAGCAGCCCGTTTATCGGGGCGGGGGAGACCCAGTACTTC. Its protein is CASSPFIGAGETQYF.

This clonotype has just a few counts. DNA of the CDR3: TGTGCCAGCAGCTTGCCCGGCTCCCGGACTTACGAGCAGTACTTC. The encoded protein is CASSLPGSRTYEQYF. The V call is TRBV5-4, the J call TRBJ2-7, with D maybe TRBD2 (5 bases). Per germline, CDR1 SGHNT and CDR2 YYREEE (reference sequence). CDR3 size: 15 residues. The V end lost 1 base, the J end lost 4 bases, and 15 bases lay between the germline ends.

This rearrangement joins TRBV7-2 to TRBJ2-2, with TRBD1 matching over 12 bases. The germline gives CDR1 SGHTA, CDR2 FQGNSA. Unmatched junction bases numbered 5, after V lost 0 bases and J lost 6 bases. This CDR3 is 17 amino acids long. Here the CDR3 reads CASSLARDRGRAGELFF. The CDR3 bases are TGTGCCAGCAGCTTAGCCCGGGACAGGGGGCGAGCCGGGGAGCTGTTTTTT.

The CDR3 spells CASSLLTGGGTQYF. DNA for the CDR3: TGCGCCAGCAGCTTGTTGACAGGGGGCGGTACGCAGTATTTT. This chain connects TRBV5-1 to TRBJ2-3, with TRBD1 matching over 10 bases. The trim removed 1 base at V and 8 bases at J, leaving 4 bases unmatched. CDR3 length: 14 residues. Germline CDR1 SGHRS, CDR2 YFSETQ.

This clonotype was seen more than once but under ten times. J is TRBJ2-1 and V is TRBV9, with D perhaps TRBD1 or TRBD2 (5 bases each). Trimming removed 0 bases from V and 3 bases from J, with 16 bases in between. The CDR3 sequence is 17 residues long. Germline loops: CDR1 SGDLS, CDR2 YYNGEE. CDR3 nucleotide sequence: TGTGCCAGCAGCGTAGCAAAAAGTGGGGGAAACTACAATGAGCAGTTCTTC. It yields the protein CASSVAKSGGNYNEQFF.

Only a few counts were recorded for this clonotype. CDR3 nucleotide sequence: TGTGCCAGCAGCTTACTGGGGGCGGGAGTGGACGAGCAGTACTTC. Residues: CASSLLGAGVDEQYF. The chain is built from TRBV7-3 and TRBJ2-7; TRBD2 might be the D (7 bases). V was clipped by 2 bases and J by 5 bases, with 16 bases between them. Germline assignment: CDR1 SGHTA and CDR2 FQGTGA. The CDR3 totals 15 residues. Looking up the rest from reference TRBV7-3 and TRBJ2-7 gives the full variable domain: GAGVSQTPSNKVTEKGKYVELRCDPISGHTALYWYRQSLGQGPEFLIYFQGTGAADDSGLPNDRFFAVRPEGSVSTLKIQRTERGDSAVYLCASSLLGAGVDEQYFGPGTRLTVT.

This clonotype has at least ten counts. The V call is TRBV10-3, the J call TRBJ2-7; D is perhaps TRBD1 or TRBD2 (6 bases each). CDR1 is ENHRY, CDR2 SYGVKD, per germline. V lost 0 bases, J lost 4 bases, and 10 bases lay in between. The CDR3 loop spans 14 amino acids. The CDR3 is CAISESRGGYEQYF. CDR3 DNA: TGTGCCATCAGTGAGTCGAGAGGGGGGTACGAGCAGTACTTC.

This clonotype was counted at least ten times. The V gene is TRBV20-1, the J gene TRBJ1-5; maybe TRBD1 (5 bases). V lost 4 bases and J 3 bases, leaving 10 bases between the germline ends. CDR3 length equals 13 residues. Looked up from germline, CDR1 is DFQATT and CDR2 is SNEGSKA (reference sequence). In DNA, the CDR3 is TGCAGTGCTATTTCCAGGGACAATCAGCCCCAGCATTTT. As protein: CSAISRDNQPQHF.

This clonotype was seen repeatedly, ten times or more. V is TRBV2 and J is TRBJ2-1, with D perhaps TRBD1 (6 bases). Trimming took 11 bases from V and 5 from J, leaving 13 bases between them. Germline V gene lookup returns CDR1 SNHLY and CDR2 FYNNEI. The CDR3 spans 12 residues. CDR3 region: CARLGDNNEQFF. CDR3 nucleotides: TGTGCCCGATTGGGGGACAACAATGAGCAGTTCTTC.

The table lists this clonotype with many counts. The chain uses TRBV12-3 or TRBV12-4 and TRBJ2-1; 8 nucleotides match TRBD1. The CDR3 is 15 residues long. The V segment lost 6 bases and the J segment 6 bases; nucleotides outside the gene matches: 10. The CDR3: CASSPDRGTVNEQFF. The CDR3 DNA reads TGTGCCAGCAGCCCCGACAGGGGAACTGTCAATGAGCAGTTCTTC.

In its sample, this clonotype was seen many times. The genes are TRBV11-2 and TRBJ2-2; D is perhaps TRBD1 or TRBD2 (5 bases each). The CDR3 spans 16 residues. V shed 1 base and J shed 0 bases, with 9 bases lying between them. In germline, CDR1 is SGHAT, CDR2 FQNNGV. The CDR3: CASSLVGESNTGELFF. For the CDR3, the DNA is TGTGCCAGCAGCTTAGTGGGGGAGTCGAACACCGGGGAGCTGTTTTTT.

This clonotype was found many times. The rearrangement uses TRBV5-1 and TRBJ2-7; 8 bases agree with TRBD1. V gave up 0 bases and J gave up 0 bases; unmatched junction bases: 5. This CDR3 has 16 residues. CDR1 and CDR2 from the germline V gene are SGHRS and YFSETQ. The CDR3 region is CASSLVGQGGSYEQYF. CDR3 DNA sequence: TGCGCCAGCAGCTTGGTTGGACAGGGAGGCTCCTACGAGCAGTACTTC.

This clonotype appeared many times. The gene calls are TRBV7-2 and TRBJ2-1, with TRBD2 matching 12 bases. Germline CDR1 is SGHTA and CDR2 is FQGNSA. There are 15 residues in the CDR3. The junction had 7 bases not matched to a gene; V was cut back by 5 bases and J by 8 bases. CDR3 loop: CASSLLLAGGHEQFF. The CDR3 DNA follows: TGTGCCAGCAGCCTCTTACTAGCGGGAGGACATGAGCAGTTCTTC.

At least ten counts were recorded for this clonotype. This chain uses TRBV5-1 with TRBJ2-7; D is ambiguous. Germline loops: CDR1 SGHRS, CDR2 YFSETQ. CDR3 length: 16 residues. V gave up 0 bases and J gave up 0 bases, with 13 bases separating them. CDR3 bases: TGCGCCAGCAGCTTGGATTCAACAGCCTCCTCCTACGAGCAGTACTTC. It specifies CASSLDSTASSYEQYF.

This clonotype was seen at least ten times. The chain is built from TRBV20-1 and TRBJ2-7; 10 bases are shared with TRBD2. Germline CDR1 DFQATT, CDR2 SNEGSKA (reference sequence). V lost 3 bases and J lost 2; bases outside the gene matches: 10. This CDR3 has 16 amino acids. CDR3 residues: CSASGPGTSDPYEQYF. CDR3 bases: TGCAGTGCTAGTGGGCCGGGGACTAGCGACCCCTACGAGCAGTACTTC.

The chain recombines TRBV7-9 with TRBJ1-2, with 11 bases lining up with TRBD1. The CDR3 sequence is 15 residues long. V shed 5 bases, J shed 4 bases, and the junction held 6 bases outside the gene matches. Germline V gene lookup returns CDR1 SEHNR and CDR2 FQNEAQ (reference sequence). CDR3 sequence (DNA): TGTGCCAGCAGCCCCGGACAGGGGGCTGTCTATGGCTACACCTTC. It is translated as CASSPGQGAVYGYTF.

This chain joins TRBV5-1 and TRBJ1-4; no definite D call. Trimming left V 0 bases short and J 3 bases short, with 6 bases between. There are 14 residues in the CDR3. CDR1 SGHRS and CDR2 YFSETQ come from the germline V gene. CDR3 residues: CASSLDIPNEKLFF. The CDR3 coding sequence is TGCGCCAGCAGCTTGGACATCCCTAATGAAAAACTGTTTTTT.

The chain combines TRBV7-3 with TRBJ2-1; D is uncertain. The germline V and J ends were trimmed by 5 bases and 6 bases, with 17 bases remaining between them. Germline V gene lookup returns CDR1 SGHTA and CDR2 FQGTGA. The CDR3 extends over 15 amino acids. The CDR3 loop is CASSPFKGPPNEQFF. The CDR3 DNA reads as TGTGCCAGCAGCCCATTCAAGGGTCCGCCCAATGAGCAGTTCTTC.